This is a list of T cell receptor beta chains from one sample in a study of T-cell reconstitution after alpha-beta-depleted transplantation in children. One entry per CDR3 protein results from TCRdb running MiXCR on the PCR reads. This table has 670,000 or so distinct CDR3 sequences, around 13% appearing once. Here the sequenced sample was PBMCs, taken before TCRalphabeta/CD19-depleted stem cell transplant. These receptors were taken from a girl aged 2-9 years with congenital amegakaryocytic thrombocytopenia, due to receive a stem cell transplant. Each CDR3 is given with its conserved first and last residue. Each record gives: D gene, J gene, clone size, V gene, CDR3 protein, CDR3 DNA. D genes are given only for firm matches. The size field is filled for only some rows; it gives once, few, many or a size class.

>NA|TRBJ1-6|many|TRBV12-3/TRBV12-4
CASSLTGGGSPLHF
TGTGCCAGCAGTTTAACAGGCGGAGGTTCACCCCTCCACTTT
>NA|TRBJ1-1|NA|TRBV20-1
CSARDGGGTNTEAFF
TGCAGTGCTAGAGATGGCGGGGGCACGAACACTGAAGCTTTCTTT
>TRBD2|TRBJ2-2|NA|TRBV5-1
CASSSSIAGLTGELFF
TGCGCCAGCAGCTCCAGCATAGCGGGACTCACCGGGGAGCTGTTTTTT
>NA|TRBJ2-3|NA|TRBV12-3/TRBV12-4
CASKRVAGTDTQYF
TGTGCCAGCAAGCGGGTAGCGGGCACAGATACGCAGTATTTT
>TRBD1|TRBJ2-1|many|TRBV20-1
CSARDLGQGANEQFF
TGCAGTGCTAGAGATTTGGGACAGGGGGCGAATGAGCAGTTCTTC
>TRBD1|TRBJ2-3|NA|TRBV14
CASSQGTGADTQYF
TGTGCCAGCAGCCAAGGGACAGGGGCAGATACGCAGTATTTT
>TRBD2|TRBJ2-5|NA|TRBV5-1
CASSAAGETQYF
TGCGCCAGCAGCGCCGCGGGGGAAACCCAGTACTTC
>TRBD1|TRBJ2-1|many|TRBV18
CASSPRDRIEQFF
TGTGCCAGCTCACCCCGGGACAGAATAGAGCAGTTCTTC
>NA|TRBJ2-7|NA|TRBV18
CASSPSARPSSYEQYF
TGTGCCAGCTCACCGTCTGCTCGACCAAGCTCCTACGAGCAGTACTTC
>NA|TRBJ1-6|many|TRBV5-6
CASSLYGSPLHF
TGTGCCAGCAGCTTGTATGGCTCACCCCTCCACTTT
>TRBD2|TRBJ2-3|many|TRBV29-1
CSALGQGGLTDTQYF
TGCAGCGCCTTAGGTCAGGGAGGGCTCACAGATACGCAGTATTTT
>TRBD1|TRBJ1-5|many|TRBV28
CASSLFRDRAVQPQHF
TGTGCCAGCAGTTTATTTCGGGACAGGGCGGTTCAGCCCCAGCATTTT
>NA|TRBJ2-3|NA|TRBV28
CASSLWDRDTDTQYF
TGTGCCAGCAGTTTATGGGACAGAGACACAGATACGCAGTATTTT
>NA|TRBJ2-1|NA|TRBV3-1
CASSHSFGVSYNEQFF
TGTGCCAGCAGCCACTCATTTGGGGTCTCCTACAATGAGCAGTTCTTC
>TRBD2|TRBJ2-1|many|TRBV20-1
CSARDPTSLSDEQFF
TGCAGTGCTAGAGATCCGACTAGCCTGAGCGATGAGCAGTTCTTC
>NA|TRBJ2-1|many|TRBV3-1
CASRSRDQFEQFF
TGTGCCAGCAGGTCTCGGGATCAATTTGAGCAGTTCTTC
>NA|TRBJ2-3|many|TRBV20-1
CSARTGGGGTDTQYF
TGCAGTGCTCGGACAGGAGGGGGGGGCACAGATACGCAGTATTTT
>NA|TRBJ2-3|NA|TRBV20-1
CSAIPALASSTDTQYF
TGCAGTGCTATCCCCGCCCTGGCTAGTTCCACAGATACGCAGTATTTT
>TRBD1|TRBJ2-2|NA|TRBV29-1
CSALQGAETGELFF
TGCAGCGCCTTACAGGGGGCGGAGACCGGGGAGCTGTTTTTT
>NA|TRBJ2-4|few|TRBV19
CASSIPLLRDIAKNIQYF
TGTGCCAGTAGTATCCCTCTTTTGCGGGATATAGCCAAAAACATTCAGTACTTC
>NA|TRBJ1-2|many|TRBV5-1
CASSPNLGVNYGYTF
TGCGCCAGCAGCCCGAATCTCGGGGTTAACTATGGCTACACCTTC
>TRBD1|TRBJ2-7|NA|TRBV20-1
CSAISDRESYEQYF
TGCAGTGCTATCTCGGACAGGGAATCCTACGAGCAGTACTTC
>TRBD2|TRBJ2-2|many|TRBV11-1
CASSSSPGTSEKTGELFF
TGTGCCAGCAGCTCATCCCCCGGGACTAGCGAAAAAACCGGGGAGCTGTTTTTT
>NA|TRBJ2-3|many|TRBV21-1
CASSKAELLGPPVSYF
TGTGCCAGCAGCAAAGCGGAATTATTAGGGCCCCCTGTGAGTTATTTT
>NA|TRBJ1-4|few|TRBV6-5
CASSYSLAGHNEKLFF
TGTGCCAGCAGTTACTCCTTGGCAGGGCATAATGAAAAACTGTTTTTT
>TRBD2|TRBJ2-2|NA|TRBV30
CAWNPGTRRTGELFF
TGTGCCTGGAACCCCGGGACTAGGAGAACCGGGGAGCTGTTTTTT
>NA|TRBJ2-1|many|TRBV20-1
CSALRRYNEQFF
TGCAGTGCGCTGAGACGGTACAATGAGCAGTTCTTC
>TRBD1|TRBJ1-4|many|TRBV5-1
CASDRDNNEKLFF
TGCGCCAGCGACAGGGACAATAATGAAAAACTGTTTTTT
>NA|TRBJ2-2|many|TRBV6-1
CASRAPNTGELFF
TGTGCCAGCAGAGCTCCGAACACCGGGGAGCTGTTTTTT
>NA|TRBJ2-1|few|TRBV15
CATSGENYNEQFF
TGTGCCACCAGCGGGGAAAACTACAATGAGCAGTTCTTC
>TRBD2|TRBJ2-3|few|TRBV2
CASNRAGRTTDTQYF
TGTGCCAGCAACCGAGCGGGACGGACCACAGATACGCAGTATTTT
>TRBD2|TRBJ2-6|few|TRBV28
CASTGLATPSGANVLTF
TGTGCCAGCACCGGACTAGCGACCCCCTCTGGGGCCAACGTCCTGACTTTC
>TRBD2|TRBJ2-1|many|TRBV20-1
CSARELTSGHSYNEQFF
TGCAGTGCTAGAGAGCTGACTAGCGGCCACTCCTACAATGAGCAGTTCTTC
>TRBD2|TRBJ2-7|many|TRBV29-1
CSVAAGGFYEQYF
TGCAGCGTTGCAGCGGGAGGGTTCTACGAGCAGTACTTC
>TRBD1|TRBJ2-7|many|TRBV15
CATSRDSRGTYEQYF
TGTGCCACCAGCAGAGATTCCAGGGGGACCTACGAGCAGTACTTC
>NA|TRBJ2-1|many|TRBV5-1
CASSIQGSEQFF
TGCGCCAGCAGCATTCAAGGGTCCGAGCAGTTCTTC
>NA|TRBJ2-2|many|TRBV5-5
CASSFSGPALNTGELFF
TGTGCCAGCAGCTTTAGCGGTCCGGCCTTGAACACCGGGGAGCTGTTTTTT
>NA|TRBJ2-1|NA|TRBV12-3/TRBV12-4
CTSSPTDRTFYNEQFF
TGTACCAGCAGTCCCACCGACAGGACCTTCTACAATGAGCAGTTCTTC
>NA|TRBJ2-3|many|TRBV20-1
CSANQRAGDTQYF
TGCAGTGCTAATCAAAGGGCCGGAGATACGCAGTATTTT
>NA|TRBJ2-1|many|TRBV7-9
CASSRFRNEQFF
TGTGCCAGCAGCCGATTCCGTAATGAGCAGTTCTTC
>NA|TRBJ1-1|few|TRBV29-1
CSVEGQMNTEAFF
TGCAGCGTTGAAGGGCAGATGAACACTGAAGCTTTCTTT
>TRBD1|TRBJ2-7|few|TRBV10-1
CAIPDRGIYEQYF
TGCGCCATCCCAGACAGGGGGATATACGAGCAGTACTTC
>NA|TRBJ2-5|NA|TRBV7-9
CASSLFGVLEETQYF
TGTGCCAGCAGCTTATTCGGGGTTCTAGAAGAGACCCAGTACTTC
>NA|TRBJ2-7|many|TRBV5-1
CASSLARGDEQYF
TGCGCCAGCAGCCTGGCTCGGGGCGACGAGCAGTACTTC
>NA|TRBJ2-2|NA|TRBV6-1
CASSDWIGSVTGELFF
TGTGCCAGCAGTGATTGGATTGGGTCAGTCACCGGGGAGCTGTTTTTT
>TRBD2|TRBJ2-7|few|TRBV27
CASSEAGANYEQYF
TGTGCCAGCAGTGAGGCGGGAGCAAACTACGAGCAGTACTTC
>TRBD2|TRBJ2-7|many|TRBV20-1
CSAGDSGRSSYEQYF
TGCAGTGCTGGAGATAGCGGGAGGAGCTCCTACGAGCAGTACTTC
>TRBD2|TRBJ2-5|many|TRBV6-1
CASIASGRGGTQYF
TGTGCCAGCATCGCCAGCGGGAGGGGGGGGACCCAGTACTTC
>NA|TRBJ2-3|NA|TRBV6-1
CASRPDSFGADTQYF
TGTGCCAGCAGGCCAGACTCATTTGGTGCAGATACGCAGTATTTT